Below are 14 T cell receptor beta chains sequenced from a single sample in a study of cytomegalovirus exposure and HLA in healthy donors. Amplification used 60 Vbeta primers and 13 Jbeta primers. Libraries were prepared by immunoSEQ multiplex PCR; TCRdb keeps only in-frame clonotypes and omits some of them. The repertoire has around 210,000 clones, 82% of them found once; the top ten carry about 3%. Sequences were obtained from PBMCs. These receptors were taken from a woman aged 35 to 49 in good health and CMV-seronegative.

This chain connects TRBV6-5 to TRBJ2-2, with 7 positions matching TRBD2. Germline CDR1 reads MNHEY; CDR2 reads SVGAGI. Trimming at V came to 5 bases and at J to 5 bases, leaving 5 bases not matched to a gene. The CDR3 sequence is 14 residues long. In DNA, the CDR3 is TGTGCCAGCAGTCGGGGGGTTTCGACCGGGGAGCTGTTTTTT. The encoded protein is CASSRGVSTGELFF.

This clone has just one count. The rearrangement uses TRBV30 and TRBJ2-1, with 7 bases aligning to TRBD1. CDR3 size: 14 residues. Germline CDR1 and CDR2: GTSNPN and SVGIG (reference sequence). V was clipped by 2 bases and J by 9 bases; unmatched bases: 10. The CDR3 DNA reads as TGTGCCTGGAGTCCCCCAGGGGGAACGGGTGAGCAGTTCTTC. Translated, it gives CAWSPPGGTGEQFF.

The chain combines TRBV4-1 with TRBJ1-5; D call uncertain. V was shortened by 5 bases and J by 4 bases, with 18 bases between the two germline ends. The CDR3 is made up of 16 amino acids. Germline V gene lookup returns CDR1 MGHRA and CDR2 YSYEKL. Written as DNA, the CDR3 is TGCGCCAGCAGCTCTGGGAGCGGCCGCGGGAATCAGCCCCAGCATTTT. Its translation is CASSSGSGRGNQPQHF.

This clone was seen just once. The chain carries TRBV4-2 and TRBJ2-1; 11 bases align to TRBD2. Per the germline V gene, CDR1 is LGHNA and CDR2 is YNFKEQ. The CDR3 has 16 amino acids. Trimming took 3 bases from V and 4 from J; bases not matched to a gene: 5. This CDR3 is CASSHVGTSGYNEQFF. The CDR3 DNA sequence: TGTGCCAGCAGCCACGTTGGGACTAGCGGTTACAATGAGCAGTTCTTC.

The CDR3, as DNA: TGTGCCAGCACCGGGGAAACTAATGAAAAACTGTTTTTT. This gives the protein CASTGETNEKLFF. The gene calls are TRBV28 and TRBJ1-4; D gene uncertain. CDR3 size: 13 residues. V was cut by 7 bases and J by 1 base, with 7 bases left in between. Per germline, CDR1 MDHEN and CDR2 SYDVKM.

This chain joins TRBV9 and TRBJ1-1; weak D call: TRBD1 (5 bases). V was shortened by 0 bases and J by 4 bases, with 10 bases between the two germline ends. Per the germline V gene, CDR1 is SGDLS and CDR2 is YYNGEE. The CDR3 extends over 14 amino acids. DNA for the CDR3: TGTGCCAGCAGCGTAGAGGGGTCGCGCACTGAAGCTTTCTTT. The encoded protein is CASSVEGSRTEAFF. Full variable domain (rest looked up from reference TRBV9 and TRBJ1-1): DSGVTQTPKHLITATGQRVTLRCSPRSGDLSVYWYQQSLDQGLQFLIQYYNGEERAKGNILERFSAQQFPDLHSELNLSSLELGDSALYFCASSVEGSRTEAFFGQGTRLTVV.

The chain is built from TRBV27 and TRBJ2-2; D possibly corresponds to TRBD2 (6 bases). The CDR3 is made up of 17 amino acids. Germline V gene sequence: CDR1 MNHEY, CDR2 SMNVEV (reference sequence). V was shortened by 6 bases and J by 0 bases, with 17 bases between the two germline ends. The CDR3 DNA reads TGTGCCAGCAGGCGGGGCTACGGCCCCCCGAACACCGGGGAGCTGTTTTTT. It codes for CASRRGYGPPNTGELFF.

This clone was observed once. The chain couples TRBV30 to TRBJ1-5; D is undetermined. The CDR3 is 13 amino acids. Germline CDR1 and CDR2: GTSNPN and SVGIG (reference sequence). With 2 bases removed from V and 4 bases from J, the gap between germline ends came to 9 bases. CDR3 region: CAWSYTENQPQHF. CDR3 DNA sequence: TGTGCCTGGAGTTACACAGAAAATCAGCCCCAGCATTTT.

The rearrangement joins TRBV21-1 to TRBJ2-3; TRBD2 is the table's D call and was not checked against the DNA. TRBV21-1 is classified as a pseudogene. CDR3 length: 19 residues. The CDR3 sequence is CASSSKELFSHVKRDTQYF. DNA of the CDR3: TGTGCCAGCAGCAGTAAGGAGTTATTCAGCCATGTGAAGAGGGATACGCAGTATTTT.

For the CDR3, the DNA is TGTGCCAGCAGCGTAGAACTCTTAGGGGGCTCTGGAAACACCATATATTTT. Translation: CASSVELLGGSGNTIYF. The chain combines TRBV9 with TRBJ1-3, with D maybe TRBD1 (6 bases). The CDR3 sequence is 17 residues long. The germline V gene has CDR1 SGDLS and CDR2 YYNGEE. The V end lost 0 bases, the J end lost 0 bases, and 13 bases lay between the germline ends.

The V and J genes are TRBV6-1 and TRBJ1-3; the match to TRBD1 covers 8 bases. CDR1 is MNHNS, CDR2 SASEGT, per germline. The CDR3 extends over 15 amino acids. Unmatched junction bases numbered 8, after V lost 6 bases and J lost 4 bases. CDR3 region: CASSTGGTGGNTIYF. CDR3 DNA sequence: TGTGCCAGCAGCACAGGGGGAACGGGAGGAAACACCATATATTTT.

V and J are TRBV15 and TRBJ2-7, with 12 bases matching TRBD2. Germline CDR1 is LNHNV and CDR2 is YYDKDF (reference sequence). Trimming took 1 base from V and 3 from J; bases not matched to a gene: 4. The CDR3 is 16 amino acids. CDR3 in amino acids: CATSRGLAGDHYEQYF. CDR3 nucleotide sequence: TGTGCCACCAGCAGAGGACTAGCGGGAGACCACTACGAGCAGTACTTC. The full variable domain, rest sourced from reference TRBV15 and TRBJ2-7, is DAMVIQNPRYQVTQFGKPVTLSCSQTLNHNVMYWYQQKSSQAPKLLFHYYDKDFNNEADTPDNFQSRRPNTSFCFLDIRSPGLGDTAMYLCATSRGLAGDHYEQYFGPGTRLTVT.

The DNA of the CDR3 is TGTGCCAGCGCCTCAGCGGGAGTCACAGCAGATACGCAGTATTTT. Protein product: CASASAGVTADTQYF. The rearrangement joins TRBV25-1 to TRBJ2-3; TRBD2 agrees at 8 bases. V was pared by 8 bases and J by 4 bases, with 11 bases of the junction left unmatched. The germline CDR1 and CDR2 sequences are MGHDK and SYGVNS. The CDR3 spans 15 residues.

The J gene is TRBJ2-3, the V gene TRBV7-7, with D maybe TRBD2 (6 bases). The CDR3 spans 16 residues. Trimming removed 3 bases from V and 0 bases from J, with 13 bases in between. Germline-derived CDR1 and CDR2 are SSHAT and FNYEAQ (reference sequence). CDR3 in amino acids: CASSLGSGTSTDTQYF. The CDR3 coding sequence is TGTGCCAGCAGCTTGGGGTCCGGGACTAGCACAGATACGCAGTATTTT.